These 11 T cell receptor beta chains were sequenced from one sample in a study of blood T cell repertoires in COVID-19. Assay used: immunoSEQ multiplex PCR; TCRdb lists only in-frame clones, some missing. Of fewer than 80,000 clones detected, nearly 90% appear once; the ten largest clones hold 4.5% to 5%. Source material: peripheral blood. These receptors were obtained from a woman in her forties or fifties with active COVID-19.

This clone has only a few counts. The chain couples TRBV20-1 to TRBJ1-6, with 8 bases lining up with TRBD1. Trimming removed 3 bases from V and 7 bases from J; junction bases left unmatched: 5. The CDR3 sequence is 14 residues long. The V gene's germline CDR1 is DFQATT and CDR2 SNEGSKA (reference sequence). The CDR3 region has the DNA TGCAGTGCTAGTCAGACAGGGGCGAATTCACCCCTCCACTTT. It translates to CSASQTGANSPLHF.

This clone was observed a single time. The chain carries TRBV3-1 (or the pseudogene TRBV3-2) and TRBJ2-2; D remains unclear. Germline CDR1 is LGHDT and CDR2 is YNNKEL (reference sequence). Trimming shortened V by 0 bases and J by 7 bases, and 9 bases separated the two germline ends. This CDR3 spans 14 amino acids. CDR3 DNA sequence: TGTGCCAGCAGCCAAGATACGGTACGCGGGGAGCTGTTTTTT. It yields the protein CASSQDTVRGELFF.

The V call is TRBV21-1, the J call TRBJ2-4; the listed D gene, TRBD1, was not tested against the DNA. TRBV21-1 is labeled a pseudogene. The CDR3 spans 20 residues. The CDR3 here is CASMGPRRGRVFQLKNIQYF. The CDR3 bases are TGTGCCAGCATGGGGCCCCGCAGGGGGCGAGTTTTCCAACTCAAAAACATTCAGTACTTC.

The V and J genes are TRBV3-1 (or the pseudogene TRBV3-2) and TRBJ2-2; 8 bases are shared with TRBD2. V shed 1 base, J shed 2 bases, and the junction held 3 bases outside the gene matches. CDR1 and CDR2 (germline): LGHDT, YNNKEL (reference sequence). This CDR3 is 16 amino acids long. The CDR3 sequence is CASSQGTSTNTGELFF. The CDR3 bases are TGTGCCAGCAGCCAAGGGACTAGCACCAACACCGGGGAGCTGTTTTTT.

The rearrangement uses TRBV29-1 and TRBJ2-1, with D hard to call. The CDR3 extends over 15 amino acids. With 5 bases removed from V and 0 bases from J, the gap between germline ends came to 14 bases. Germline assignment: CDR1 SQVTM and CDR2 ANQGSEA. The chain's CDR3 is CSVILYESSYNEQFF. For the CDR3, the DNA is TGCAGCGTTATTCTGTATGAGAGCTCCTACAATGAGCAGTTCTTC.

The chain employs TRBV9 and TRBJ2-3, with 10 bases aligning to TRBD2. Unmatched junction bases numbered 1, after V lost 0 bases and J lost 3 bases. Germline CDR1 SGDLS, CDR2 YYNGEE. The CDR3 totals 15 residues. The CDR3 loop is CASSVAGLATDTQYF. CDR3 DNA sequence: TGTGCCAGCAGCGTAGCGGGACTAGCGACAGATACGCAGTATTTT.

The chain uses TRBV11-2 and TRBJ2-5; D not resolved. Germline V gene lookup returns CDR1 SGHAT and CDR2 FQNNGV. The CDR3 runs to 14 residues. Trimming cost V 5 bases and J 5 bases, with 15 bases left between them. DNA for the CDR3: TGTGCCAGCAGCATGCAAAGCGCGCGGGAGACCCAGTACTTC. Its translation is CASSMQSARETQYF.

This chain links TRBV28 with TRBJ2-5; 11 bases align to TRBD1. The CDR3 consists of 15 residues. CDR1 and CDR2 from the germline V gene are MDHEN and SYDVKM. V was pared by 5 bases and J by 6 bases, with 8 bases of the junction left unmatched. CDR3 sequence reads: CASSHGQGARQTQYF. CDR3 DNA sequence: TGTGCCAGCAGTCATGGACAGGGGGCGCGGCAGACCCAGTACTTC.

Here the CDR3 reads CASSPWGGASYEQYF. CDR3 DNA: TGTGCCAGCAGCCCCTGGGGGGGCGCATCCTACGAGCAGTACTTC. The rearrangement joins TRBV11-3 to TRBJ2-7; tentative D call: TRBD2 (7 bases). V lost 5 bases, J lost 1 base, and 15 bases lay in between. The CDR3 sequence is 15 residues long. Germline V gives CDR1 SGHNT, CDR2 YENEEA.

The chain carries TRBV4-2 and TRBJ2-1; weak D call: TRBD1 (5 bases). Trimming removed 0 bases at V and 9 bases at J, with 9 bases between. The CDR3 has 13 amino acids. Germline loops: CDR1 LGHNA, CDR2 YNFKEQ. CDR3 nucleotides: TGTGCCAGCAGCCAAGACCTCCAGGGTGAGCAGTTCTTC. Protein product: CASSQDLQGEQFF.

This rearrangement joins TRBV5-6 to TRBJ2-3; 10 bases agree with TRBD1. V lost 2 bases to trimming and J lost 4 bases; unmatched junction nucleotides: 10. This CDR3 is built from 17 residues. From germline, CDR1 is SGHDT and CDR2 YYEEEE. The CDR3 spells CASSLTIRDRGSDTQYF. CDR3 nucleotide sequence: TGTGCCAGCAGCTTAACTATCCGGGACAGGGGTTCAGATACGCAGTATTTT. The entire variable domain, with the rest obtained from reference TRBV5-6 and TRBJ2-3, is as follows: DAGVTQSPTHLIKTRGQQVTLRCSPKSGHDTVSWYQQALGQGPQFIFQYYEEEERQRGNFPDRFSGHQFPNYSSELNVNALLLGDSALYLCASSLTIRDRGSDTQYFGPGTRLTVL.